This TCR beta chain stems from a study of blood T cell repertoires in COVID-19. Study at large: Samples came from the United States, Italy and Spain, spanning acute and convalescent COVID-19. PBMCs, B-cell-depleted T cells, or T cells provided the cDNA or gDNA that made up the material.

There are 13 residues in the CDR3. The J segment lost 2 bases and the V segment lost 3 bases, leaving 2 bases of the junction unmatched. Germline values: CDR1 SQVTM, CDR2 ANQGSEA. This clone turned up a few times. Original methodology: By means of reference gene primer amplification, nucleated cell counts were estimated. Clones were read by immunoSEQ multiplex PCR, and TCRdb kept only the in-frame ones, dropping some. V and J calls and clone size are copied from that table; D and trimming were computed from the DNA. The data show about 220,000 clones, about 80% seen once. The study recruited people aged about 18 to 89 years across approximately 23 US areas.

The receptor's source is a woman aged 40 to 55 with acute COVID-19. The chain employs TRBV29-1 and TRBJ2-5; TRBD2 matches at 8 bases. The sample was PBMCs or T cells enriched from blood (not recorded which). The CDR3 here is CSVDRGGQETQYF. The CDR3 DNA follows: TGCAGCGTTGATCGGGGGGGGCAAGAGACCCAGTACTTC.